The T cell receptor beta chain under discussion was sequenced for a study of blood T cell repertoires in COVID-19. This CDR3 contains 14 residues. CDR1 is SGHDT and CDR2 is YYEEEE in the germline V gene. V lost 4 bases and J 7 bases, leaving 14 bases between the germline ends. TCRdb keeps only in-frame clones here, not all; method: immunoSEQ multiplex PCR. The repertoire has tens of thousands of clones, 89% of them found once; the top ten carry 1.6%. The genes are TRBV5-6 and TRBJ1-4; D possibly corresponds to TRBD1 (6 bases). The material sequenced was peripheral blood. This receptor was identified in a man aged 55-75 years with acute or convalescent COVID-19. The DNA of the CDR3 is TGTGCCAGCAGCGCCAGGGGCAAGGGTGAAAAACTGTTTTTT. Protein product: CASSARGKGEKLFF.